Presented here are 15 T cell receptor beta chains from one specimen sequenced in a study of beta chain features in type 1 diabetes. Expressed TCRB transcripts were sequenced because the isolated RNA had all been reverse transcribed beforehand. The repertoire was sequenced with immunoSEQ multiplex PCR; TCRdb's copy has only in-frame clones and lacks some. Of 300,000 to 350,000 clones listed, 15% to 20% are singletons. The sample taken for sequencing was naive CD4+ T cells from blood. The receptors shown here come from a young woman in good health.

This clone has only a few counts. The V gene is TRBV7-9, the J gene TRBJ2-5; TRBD2 is a possible D gene (5 bases). The length of the CDR3 is 14 residues. The V gene's germline CDR1 is SEHNR and CDR2 FQNEAQ (reference sequence). The V gene lost 5 bases and the J gene lost 1 base, with 11 bases spanning the gap. CDR3 amino acids: CASSVRTSQETQYF. CDR3 in DNA: TGTGCCAGCAGCGTACGGACTTCCCAAGAGACCCAGTACTTC.

This clone was detected only a few times. CDR3 coding DNA: TGTGCCATCAGTGAGGAGGGTCAGACGTACTTC. This gives the protein CAISEEGQTYF. The chain uses TRBV10-3 and TRBJ2-7; the D gene is possibly TRBD2 (5 bases). Germline loops: CDR1 ENHRY, CDR2 SYGVKD. V lost 2 bases to trimming and J lost 12 bases, with 11 bases between them. The CDR3 is 11 amino acids.

The V call is TRBV19, the J call TRBJ2-3, with D hard to call. Germline loops: CDR1 LNHDA, CDR2 SQIVND (reference sequence). This CDR3 is 13 amino acids long. The germline V and J ends were trimmed by 4 bases and 0 bases, with 5 bases remaining between them. CDR3 sequence reads: CASSSGSTDTQYF. The CDR3 DNA reads TGTGCCAGTAGTAGCGGAAGCACAGATACGCAGTATTTT.

This clone has only a few counts. The CDR3 protein is CASSVDQGASSPLHF. CDR3 nucleotides: TGTGCCAGCAGCGTAGATCAGGGTGCCAGTTCACCCCTCCACTTT. V and J are TRBV9 and TRBJ1-6; TRBD1 might be the D (5 bases). Germline CDR1 reads SGDLS; CDR2 reads YYNGEE. V was clipped by 0 bases and J by 9 bases, with 13 bases between them. CDR3 size: 15 residues.

The chain is built from TRBV9 and TRBJ1-1, with D uncertain. Between the trimmed V and J ends, which lost 5 bases and 1 base, there was a span of 9 bases. CDR1 is SGDLS, CDR2 YYNGEE, per germline. The CDR3 consists of 13 residues. The CDR3 reads CASRTQENTEAFF. The CDR3 DNA follows: TGTGCCAGCAGAACGCAGGAGAACACTGAAGCTTTCTTT. The full variable domain, rest sourced from reference TRBV9 and TRBJ1-1, is DSGVTQTPKHLITATGQRVTLRCSPRSGDLSVYWYQQSLDQGLQFLIQYYNGEERAKGNILERFSAQQFPDLHSELNLSSLELGDSALYFCASRTQENTEAFFGQGTRLTVV.

The chain is built from TRBV5-1 and TRBJ2-5; 12 nucleotides align to TRBD2. V trimming: 4 bases; J trimming: 4 bases; junction bases outside the gene matches: 5. Germline V CDR1 and CDR2: SGHRS, YFSETQ. The CDR3 spans 15 residues. This chain's CDR3 is CASSRLAGGPETQYF. Here the CDR3 DNA reads TGCGCCAGCAGCCGCCTAGCGGGAGGGCCAGAGACCCAGTACTTC.

The V call is TRBV5-5, the J call TRBJ2-3, with D possibly TRBD1 on 6 matching bases. The CDR3 has 14 residues. V was clipped by 4 bases and J by 4 bases, with 13 bases between them. CDR1 and CDR2 from the germline V gene are SGHKS and YYEKEE (reference sequence). CDR3 in DNA: TGTGCCAGCAGCCGGACAGAGGGCGCAGATACGCAGTATTTT. This translates into CASSRTEGADTQYF.

This clone was seen only a few times. The rearrangement uses TRBV19 and TRBJ2-1; 8 bases align to TRBD2. The CDR3 has 19 amino acids. Germline values: CDR1 LNHDA, CDR2 SQIVND (reference sequence). With 5 bases clipped from V and 0 bases from J, the junction kept 15 bases outside the gene matches. The CDR3 reads CASSSRKLAGTSSYNEQFF. CDR3 DNA sequence: TGTGCCAGTAGTTCTCGAAAGCTAGCGGGTACTAGCTCCTACAATGAGCAGTTCTTC.

A single count supports this clone. The genes are TRBV2 and TRBJ2-2, with 10 bases matching TRBD2. Germline CDR1 reads SNHLY; CDR2 reads FYNNEI. The V segment lost 6 bases and the J segment 1 base; nucleotides outside the gene matches: 2. This CDR3 spans 15 amino acids. CDR3 region: CASSASGRNTGELFF. The CDR3 DNA reads as TGTGCCAGCAGCGCTAGCGGGAGGAACACCGGGGAGCTGTTTTTT.

This chain uses TRBV5-4 with TRBJ1-1; the D gene is possibly TRBD1 (5 bases). CDR1 and CDR2 from the germline V gene are SGHNT and YYREEE (reference sequence). The CDR3 covers 16 residues. Trimming removed 1 base at V and 4 bases at J, with 17 bases between. The CDR3 loop is CASSLPGGGAITEAFF. The DNA of the CDR3 is TGTGCCAGCAGCTTGCCCGGAGGAGGGGCGATCACTGAAGCTTTCTTT. The full variable domain, with the rest looked up from reference TRBV5-4 and TRBJ1-1, is ETGVTQSPTHLIKTRGQQVTLRCSSQSGHNTVSWYQQALGQGPQFIFQYYREEENGRGNFPPRFSGLQFPNYSSELNVNALELDDSALYLCASSLPGGGAITEAFFGQGTRLTVV.

This clone was observed a few times. The rearrangement links TRBV4-2 to TRBJ1-1, with 7 bases lining up with TRBD1. Germline V gene lookup returns CDR1 LGHNA and CDR2 YNFKEQ. The CDR3 is 16 amino acids. V shed 1 base and J 1 base; nucleotides not matched to a gene: 6. The CDR3 DNA follows: TGTGCCAGCAGCCAAGCCTGGACAGGTTCGAACACTGAAGCTTTCTTT. Translating it yields CASSQAWTGSNTEAFF.

This chain joins TRBV5-1 and TRBJ1-6; D not resolved. V gave up 9 bases and J gave up 6 bases, with 10 bases separating them. The CDR3 length is 12 residues. Looked up from germline, CDR1 is SGHRS and CDR2 is YFSETQ. CDR3: CATREGNSPLHF. Here the CDR3 DNA reads TGCGCCACCCGAGAGGGTAATTCACCCCTCCACTTT.

The chain recombines TRBV29-1 with TRBJ2-1; TRBD2 matches at 16 bases. Germline CDR1 SQVTM, CDR2 ANQGSEA. After removal of 7 bases from V and 2 bases from J, the junction contained 8 bases not matched to a gene. The CDR3 loop spans 17 amino acids. CDR3 bases: TGCAGCGCGGGACTAGCGGGAGGGTTAGGGGCCTACAATGAGCAGTTCTTC. Translating gives CSAGLAGGLGAYNEQFF.

The gene calls are TRBV5-8 and TRBJ2-1; 9 nucleotides line up with TRBD1. Germline assignment: CDR1 SGHTS and CDR2 YDEGEE. J lost 6 bases, V lost 2 bases, and 3 bases had no gene match. CDR3 size: 14 residues. The CDR3 DNA follows: TGTGCCAGCAGCTTCCGGGACAGGGTCAATGAGCAGTTCTTC. This gives the protein CASSFRDRVNEQFF. The full variable domain, with the rest looked up from reference TRBV5-8 and TRBJ2-1, is EAGVTQSPTHLIKTRGQQATLRCSPISGHTSVYWYQQALGLGLQFLLWYDEGEERNRGNFPPRFSGRQFPNYSSELNVNALELEDSALYLCASSFRDRVNEQFFGPGTRLTVL.

Only a few counts were recorded for this clone. This rearrangement joins TRBV7-2 to TRBJ2-4; the match to TRBD1 covers 7 bases. CDR1 SGHTA and CDR2 FQGNSA come from the germline V gene. After removal of 5 bases from V and 0 bases from J, the junction contained 10 bases not matched to a gene. CDR3 length equals 17 residues. The CDR3 is CASSPRGDSQAKNIQYF. The CDR3 DNA follows: TGTGCCAGCAGCCCACGTGGGGACAGCCAAGCCAAAAACATTCAGTACTTC.